Presented here are 30 T cell receptor beta chains from one specimen sequenced in a study of blood T cell repertoires in COVID-19. Sequenced by immunoSEQ multiplex PCR; TCRdb stores in-frame clones only, minus some. The profile shows fewer than 25,000 clones, 70% to 90% of them singletons. Input material: peripheral blood. The receptors were gathered from a man between 70 and 80 years old with acute or convalescent COVID-19.

V is TRBV5-1 and J is TRBJ2-7; possibly TRBD1 for D (5 bases). Germline loops: CDR1 SGHRS, CDR2 YFSETQ. The CDR3 is 14 residues long. Deletions cut 0 bases from V and 0 bases from J, with 7 bases between. CDR3 DNA sequence: TGCGCCAGCAGCTTGGAAGGACACTCCTACGAGCAGTACTTC. It codes for CASSLEGHSYEQYF.

The chain has TRBV7-9 and TRBJ2-7; D is possibly TRBD1 (5 bases). The CDR3 sequence is 15 residues long. Germline V gives CDR1 SEHNR, CDR2 FQNEAQ (reference sequence). Trimming removed 3 bases at V and 1 base at J, with 13 bases between. Here the CDR3 reads CASSLDSGKSYEQYF. The CDR3 DNA sequence: TGTGCCAGCAGCTTGGATTCAGGGAAATCCTACGAGCAGTACTTC.

J is TRBJ2-3 and V is TRBV21-1; TRBD2 is taken as the D call from the table, unchecked against the DNA. TRBV21-1 is shown as a pseudogene. CDR3 size: 16 residues. The CDR3 sequence: CANPPTSGTATDTQYF. The CDR3, as DNA: TGTGCCAACCCACCGACTAGCGGGACGGCCACAGATACGCAGTATTTT.

The J gene is TRBJ2-3, the V gene TRBV5-1, with a tentative D call TRBD2 (7 bases). In germline, CDR1 is SGHRS, CDR2 YFSETQ. The V and J ends lost 2 bases and 1 base respectively, with 20 bases between them. This CDR3 has 18 residues. The CDR3 coding sequence is TGCGCCAGCAGCTTCACGAGGAGCGGAGGGGGGGGCACAGATACGCAGTATTTT. This codes for CASSFTRSGGGGTDTQYF.

This chain joins TRBV18 and TRBJ2-3; TRBD2 agrees at 8 bases. J was trimmed by 3 bases and V by 3 bases; bases with no gene match: 5. The CDR3 covers 15 residues. In germline, CDR1 is KGHSH, CDR2 LQKENI. CDR3 nucleotide sequence: TGTGCCAGCTCACCCGAGATAGCGGGGACAGATACGCAGTATTTT. Protein product: CASSPEIAGTDTQYF.

The chain links TRBV5-1 to TRBJ2-3; a possible D gene is TRBD1 (5 bases). The CDR3 is 14 amino acids. The germline V gene has CDR1 SGHRS and CDR2 YFSETQ. V was cut by 3 bases and J by 5 bases, with 13 bases left in between. CDR3 loop: CASSWQTVEDTQYF. CDR3 DNA: TGCGCCAGCAGCTGGCAGACAGTAGAAGATACGCAGTATTTT.

The V gene is TRBV5-5, the J gene TRBJ2-2; 9 bases line up with TRBD1. Unmatched junction bases numbered 9, after V lost 3 bases and J lost 6 bases. This CDR3 has 16 residues. CDR1 and CDR2 from the germline V gene are SGHKS and YYEKEE (reference sequence). The CDR3 loop is CASSSPGQGPPGELFF. The CDR3 DNA reads TGTGCCAGCAGCTCTCCGGGACAGGGACCTCCCGGGGAGCTGTTTTTT.

The chain links TRBV10-3 to TRBJ1-1; D perhaps matches TRBD1 (5 bases). The V end lost 8 bases, the J end lost 3 bases, and 10 bases lay between the germline ends. Germline V gives CDR1 ENHRY, CDR2 SYGVKD. The CDR3 totals 12 residues. The CDR3 reads CAIRGGDTEAFF. The CDR3 nucleotides are TGTGCCATCCGCGGGGGGGACACTGAAGCTTTCTTT.

This clone was found once. This chain uses TRBV18 with TRBJ2-4; TRBD1 is a possible D gene (7 bases). Germline values: CDR1 KGHSH, CDR2 LQKENI. This CDR3 has 13 amino acids. Trimming cost V 6 bases and J 7 bases, with 13 bases left between them. DNA for the CDR3: TGTGCCAGCTCTACAGGGGCGGGGAACATTCAGTACTTC. It yields the protein CASSTGAGNIQYF.

CDR3 sequence (DNA): TGTGCCAGCAGCCAAGATTTCGGGGGGAACACCGGGGAGCTGTTTTTT. Translation gives CASSQDFGGNTGELFF. The genes are TRBV4-2 and TRBJ2-2; maybe TRBD2 (6 bases). Germline V gene sequence: CDR1 LGHNA, CDR2 YNFKEQ. Trimming took 0 bases from V and 1 from J, leaving 9 bases between them. The CDR3 contains 16 residues.

The chain uses TRBV4-1 and TRBJ2-7; D is ambiguous. CDR1 MGHRA and CDR2 YSYEKL come from the germline V gene. CDR3 length equals 16 residues. Trimming left V 2 bases short and J 0 bases short, with 14 bases between. Written as DNA, the CDR3 is TGCGCCAGCAGCCAATCCATGACTTTTAGCTCCTACGAGCAGTACTTC. Protein product: CASSQSMTFSSYEQYF.

This chain joins TRBV4-1 and TRBJ2-1, with TRBD2 identical over 13 bases. V shed 4 bases, J shed 7 bases, and the junction held 4 bases outside the gene matches. The CDR3 contains 15 residues. Germline CDR1 MGHRA, CDR2 YSYEKL. For the CDR3, the DNA is TGCGCCAGCAGCCCCGGACTAGCGGGAGTGAATGAGCAGTTCTTC. Protein: CASSPGLAGVNEQFF.

The chain joins TRBV27 to TRBJ1-5; D is ambiguous. Germline assignment: CDR1 MNHEY and CDR2 SMNVEV (reference sequence). Deletions cut 3 bases from V and 0 bases from J, with 18 bases between. The CDR3 totals 18 residues. CDR3 residues: CASSFFPVRGVSNQPQHF. The CDR3 DNA follows: TGTGCCAGCAGTTTTTTTCCCGTGCGAGGAGTTAGCAATCAGCCCCAGCATTTT.

CDR3 region: CASSFTFGERPLHF. CDR3 bases: TGTGCCAGCAGTTTCACATTCGGGGAAAGACCCCTCCACTTT. J is TRBJ1-6 and V is TRBV27; D remains ambiguous. The germline V gene encodes CDR1 MNHEY and CDR2 SMNVEV (reference sequence). V was pared by 3 bases and J by 12 bases, with 15 bases between. This CDR3 is 14 amino acids long.

Only one count was recorded for this clone. V and J are TRBV3-1 (or the pseudogene TRBV3-2) and TRBJ2-7, with D possibly being TRBD1 (5 bases). The CDR3 has 15 amino acids. Germline CDR1 and CDR2: LGHDT and YNNKEL (reference sequence). V lost 4 bases and J lost 3, with 16 bases in between. CDR3 DNA: TGTGCCAGCAGCCGGCTTTCAGGACACCGCTACGAGCAGTACTTC. Encoded protein: CASSRLSGHRYEQYF.

This clone was counted a single time. This chain joins TRBV30 and TRBJ1-5; D gene ambiguous. The CDR3 sequence is 13 residues long. Germline-derived CDR1 and CDR2 are GTSNPN and SVGIG (reference sequence). Deletions cut 2 bases from V and 7 bases from J, with 12 bases between. The CDR3 sequence is CAWSHNQWQPQHF. In nucleotides, the CDR3 is TGTGCCTGGAGTCATAATCAGTGGCAGCCCCAGCATTTT.

This clone was observed once. The chain is built from TRBV7-9 and TRBJ1-2; D is perhaps TRBD1 (5 bases). Germline-derived CDR1 and CDR2 are SEHNR and FQNEAQ (reference sequence). Between the trimmed V and J ends, which lost 1 base and 8 bases, there was a span of 8 bases. The CDR3 runs 12 residues. The chain's CDR3 is CASSLGGDGYTF. The CDR3 DNA is TGTGCCAGCAGCTTAGGGGGGGACGGCTACACCTTC.

This chain connects TRBV7-9 to TRBJ2-1; D is undetermined. Trimming cost V 1 base and J 8 bases, with 18 bases left between them. The CDR3 covers 16 residues. Per the germline V gene, CDR1 is SEHNR and CDR2 is FQNEAQ (reference sequence). The CDR3 loop reads CASSLVAERKYYEQFF. For the CDR3, the DNA is TGTGCCAGCAGCTTAGTAGCCGAAAGGAAGTATTATGAGCAGTTCTTC.

The chain recombines TRBV4-2 with TRBJ2-5; TRBD2 is a possible D gene (6 bases). This CDR3 spans 14 amino acids. Germline values: CDR1 LGHNA, CDR2 YNFKEQ. V lost 3 bases to trimming and J lost 4 bases, with 12 bases between them. CDR3 in DNA: TGTGCCAGCAGCCACCCAAGCGGGCGAGAGACCCAGTACTTC. It encodes CASSHPSGRETQYF.

The rearrangement uses TRBV7-3 and TRBJ2-1; D remains ambiguous. CDR1 and CDR2 (germline): SGHTA, FQGTGA. Trimming cost V 5 bases and J 2 bases, with 13 bases left between them. This CDR3 is built from 15 residues. The CDR3 sequence: CASSPTLSAYNEQFF. The CDR3 nucleotides are TGTGCCAGCAGCCCCACTTTGAGCGCCTACAATGAGCAGTTCTTC.

This clone was detected a few times. The V and J genes are TRBV11-2 and TRBJ2-2, with 10 bases fitting TRBD1. The V segment lost 5 bases and the J segment 3 bases; nucleotides outside the gene matches: 3. Germline-derived CDR1 and CDR2 are SGHAT and FQNNGV. CDR3 length: 15 residues. As DNA, the CDR3 is TGTGCCAGCAGCGAAGACAGGGGGCACACCGGGGAGCTGTTTTTT. This codes for CASSEDRGHTGELFF.

This clone was seen just once. V gene TRBV4-2 combines with J gene TRBJ2-3; D is unclear. The CDR3 is 13 amino acids. Germline CDR1 LGHNA, CDR2 YNFKEQ. V gave up 0 bases and J gave up 3 bases, with 4 bases separating them. CDR3: CASSQEYTDTQYF. The CDR3 DNA reads as TGTGCCAGCAGCCAAGAATATACAGATACGCAGTATTTT.

This clone was recorded only once. V gene TRBV5-4 combines with J gene TRBJ1-2, with D perhaps TRBD1 (6 bases). Deletions cut 4 bases from V and 2 bases from J, with 9 bases between. Germline V gene data show CDR1 as SGHNT and CDR2 as YYREEE (reference sequence). The CDR3 runs 13 residues. The CDR3, as DNA: TGTGCCAGCAGCAAAGGACAGAACTATGGCTACACCTTC. Translating gives CASSKGQNYGYTF.

This chain uses TRBV11-2 with TRBJ1-1; 7 bases agree with TRBD1. Germline values: CDR1 SGHAT, CDR2 FQNNGV. CDR3 size: 17 residues. With 4 bases clipped from V and 3 bases from J, the junction kept 14 bases outside the gene matches. The CDR3: CASSSRTGIRWYTEAFF. CDR3 sequence (DNA): TGTGCCAGCAGCTCTCGGACAGGCATTCGGTGGTACACTGAAGCTTTCTTT.

The chain combines TRBV28 with TRBJ1-1; no reliable D call. V lost 3 bases, J lost 8 bases, and 10 bases lay in between. In germline, CDR1 is MDHEN, CDR2 SYDVKM. The CDR3 is made up of 12 amino acids. The CDR3 DNA sequence: TGTGCCAGCAGTTTGAGGAATTGGGAAGCTTTCTTT. This sequence encodes CASSLRNWEAFF.

Concerning this clone: Relative to the germline gene, one junction end is altered; a read error may explain this. The genes are TRBV3-1 (or the pseudogene TRBV3-2) and TRBJ2-1, with a possible D match to TRBD2 (5 bases). The CDR3 totals 14 residues. Germline CDR1 LGHDT, CDR2 YNNKEL (reference sequence). This chain's CDR3 is CASSQAPQTDSAVF. The CDR3 DNA reads TGTGCCAGCAGCCAAGCGCCCCAGACGGACTCCGCGGTCTTC.

The genes are TRBV30 and TRBJ1-6; 7 positions match TRBD1. Germline V lookup: CDR1 GTSNPN, CDR2 SVGIG (reference sequence). This CDR3 is 16 amino acids long. After removal of 3 bases from V and 7 bases from J, the junction contained 12 bases not matched to a gene. CDR3: CAWSEDHRGYNSPLHF. CDR3 bases: TGTGCCTGGAGCGAGGATCACAGGGGTTACAATTCACCCCTCCACTTT.

The CDR3, as DNA: TGTGCCAGCAGCGTGCTGGGCGGGGGGGCAGATACGCAGTATTTT. Its protein is CASSVLGGGADTQYF. The V and J genes are TRBV9 and TRBJ2-3; 9 bases line up with TRBD2. Per the germline V gene, CDR1 is SGDLS and CDR2 is YYNGEE. The CDR3 has 15 residues. V lost 2 bases, J lost 4 bases, and 5 bases stayed unmatched.

The J gene is TRBJ1-2, the V gene TRBV7-3, with D tentatively TRBD1 (6 bases). CDR3 length equals 13 residues. Trimming cost V 5 bases and J 8 bases, with 15 bases left between them. Germline CDR1 SGHTA, CDR2 FQGTGA. CDR3 residues: CASSLKPGVGYTF. CDR3 coding DNA: TGTGCCAGCAGCCTAAAACCAGGGGTAGGCTACACCTTC.

This clone was recorded once. The rearrangement uses TRBV5-4 and TRBJ1-6; D unclear. CDR3 length equals 15 residues. Per germline, CDR1 SGHNT and CDR2 YYREEE (reference sequence). V lost 1 base and J lost 2, with 7 bases in between. CDR3 bases: TGTGCCAGCAGCTTGAGTGCAGCCTATAATTCACCCCTCCACTTT. It codes for CASSLSAAYNSPLHF.